These T cell receptor beta chains were read from a single sample in a study of T cells in Graves' hyperthyroidism and ophthalmopathy. TCRdb re-analysed the multiplex PCR reads in MiXCR, keeping a single row per CDR3 protein. The sample yields roughly 500,000 distinct CDR3 sequences, about 22% seen once. The sample was blood. The receptor set was obtained from a woman aged 70 to 79 with Graves' ophthalmopathy. The CDR3 runs from the conserved cysteine through the conserved F or W. The D gene is left open where the match is weak. Size is omitted from some rows. Given values are once, few, many or a class for expanded clones.

NA,NA,TRBV19,TRBJ1-2,CASSIQTAENYGYTF,TGTGCCAGTAGTATACAGACTGCGGAAAACTATGGCTACACCTTC
few,TRBD1,TRBV7-6,TRBJ2-7,CASSLAGTAVSYEQYF,TGTGCCAGCAGCTTAGCGGGGACAGCGGTTTCCTACGAGCAGTACTTC
few,NA,TRBV5-1,TRBJ1-1,CASSLMLNTEAFF,TGCGCCAGCAGCTTGATGCTCAACACTGAAGCTTTCTTT
NA,NA,TRBV5-6,TRBJ1-5,CASSLLGQSNQPQHF,TGTGCCAGCAGCTTATTGGGCCAGTCCAATCAGCCCCAGCATTTT
many,NA,TRBV28,TRBJ1-2,CASSSPGPPFYGYTF,TGTGCCAGCAGTTCGCCGGGACCGCCGTTCTATGGCTACACCTTC
few,NA,TRBV5-6,TRBJ2-7,CASRRGSYQADEQYF,TGTGCCAGCAGAAGGGGCAGCTATCAAGCGGACGAGCAGTACTTC
many,NA,TRBV7-2,TRBJ1-2,CASSLGQPPNYGYTF,TGTGCCAGCAGCTTAGGACAGCCACCTAACTATGGCTACACCTTC
NA,TRBD2,TRBV6-1,TRBJ2-5,CASRGASGVQETQYF,TGTGCCAGCAGGGGTGCTAGCGGGGTCCAAGAGACCCAGTACTTC
NA,NA,TRBV5-1,TRBJ2-7,CASSLNYGQYF,TGCGCCAGCAGCTTGAACTACGGGCAGTACTTC
many,NA,TRBV6-1,TRBJ2-2,CASRSTGELFF,TGTGCCAGCAGGTCGACCGGGGAGCTGTTTTTT